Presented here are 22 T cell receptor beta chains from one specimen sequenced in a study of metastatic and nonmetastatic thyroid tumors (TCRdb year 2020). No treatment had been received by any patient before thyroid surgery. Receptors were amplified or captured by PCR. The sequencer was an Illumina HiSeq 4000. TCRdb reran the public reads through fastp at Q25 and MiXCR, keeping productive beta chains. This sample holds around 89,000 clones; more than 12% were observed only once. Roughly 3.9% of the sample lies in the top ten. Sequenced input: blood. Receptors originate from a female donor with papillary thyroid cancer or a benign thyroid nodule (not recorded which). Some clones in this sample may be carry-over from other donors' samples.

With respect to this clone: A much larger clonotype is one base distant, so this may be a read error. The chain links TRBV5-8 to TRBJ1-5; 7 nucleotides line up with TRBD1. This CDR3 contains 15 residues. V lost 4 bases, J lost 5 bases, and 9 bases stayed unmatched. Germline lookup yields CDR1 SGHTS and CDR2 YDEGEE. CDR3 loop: CASSPDRAGYQPQHF. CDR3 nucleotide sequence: TGTGCCAGCAGCCCCGACAGGGCCGGGTATCAGCCCCAGCATTTT.

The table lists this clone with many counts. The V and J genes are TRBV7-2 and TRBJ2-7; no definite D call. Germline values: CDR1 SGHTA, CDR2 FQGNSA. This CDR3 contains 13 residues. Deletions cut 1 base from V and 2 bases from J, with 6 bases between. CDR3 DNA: TGTGCCAGCAGCTTAGAACCCACCTACGAGCAGTACTTC. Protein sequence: CASSLEPTYEQYF. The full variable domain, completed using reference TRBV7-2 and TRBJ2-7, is GAGVSQSPSNKVTEKGKDVELRCDPISGHTALYWYRQSLGQGLEFLIYFQGNSAPDKSGLPSDRFSAERTGGSVSTLTIQRTQQEDSAVYLCASSLEPTYEQYFGPGTRLTVT.

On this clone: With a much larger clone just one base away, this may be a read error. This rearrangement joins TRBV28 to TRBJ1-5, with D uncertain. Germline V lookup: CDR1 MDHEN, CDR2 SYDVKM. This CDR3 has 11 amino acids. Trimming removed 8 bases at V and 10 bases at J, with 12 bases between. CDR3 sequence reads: CASARGHPQHF. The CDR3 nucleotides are TGTGCCAGCGCACGAGGTCATCCCCAGCATTTT.

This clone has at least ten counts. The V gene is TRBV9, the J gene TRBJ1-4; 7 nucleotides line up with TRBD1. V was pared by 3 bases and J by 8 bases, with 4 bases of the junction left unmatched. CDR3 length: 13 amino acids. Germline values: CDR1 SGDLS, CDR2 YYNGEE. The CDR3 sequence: CASSAGTAEKLFF. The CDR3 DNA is TGTGCCAGCAGCGCTGGGACAGCCGAAAAACTGTTTTTT.

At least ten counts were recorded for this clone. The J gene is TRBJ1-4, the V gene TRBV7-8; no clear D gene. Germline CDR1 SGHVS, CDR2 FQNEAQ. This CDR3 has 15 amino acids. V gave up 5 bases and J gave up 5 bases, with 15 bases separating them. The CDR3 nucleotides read TGTGCCAGCAGCCACGGGAGGCACGGGAATGAAAAACTGTTTTTT. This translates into CASSHGRHGNEKLFF.

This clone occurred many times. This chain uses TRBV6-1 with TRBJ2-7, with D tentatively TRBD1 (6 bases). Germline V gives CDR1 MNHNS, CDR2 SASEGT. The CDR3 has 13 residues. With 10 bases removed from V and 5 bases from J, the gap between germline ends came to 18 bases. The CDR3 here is CATDSGARNEQYF. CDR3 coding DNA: TGTGCCACCGACTCAGGGGCGAGGAACGAGCAGTACTTC.

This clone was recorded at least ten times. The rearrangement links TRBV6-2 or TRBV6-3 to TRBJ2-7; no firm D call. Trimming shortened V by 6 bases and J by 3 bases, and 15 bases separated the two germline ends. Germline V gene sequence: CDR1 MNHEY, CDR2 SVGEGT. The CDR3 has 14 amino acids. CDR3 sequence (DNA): TGTGCCAGCAGCTCCCAGAGGTCCGACTACGAGCAGTACTTC. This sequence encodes CASSSQRSDYEQYF.

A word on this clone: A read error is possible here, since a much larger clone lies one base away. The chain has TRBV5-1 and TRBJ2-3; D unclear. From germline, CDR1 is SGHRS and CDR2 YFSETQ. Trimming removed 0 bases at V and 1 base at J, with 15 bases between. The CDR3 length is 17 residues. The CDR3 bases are TGCGCCAGCAGCTTGGGCCCCCTAGTTAGTGGCACAGATACGCAGTATTTT. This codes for CASSLGPLVSGTDTQYF.

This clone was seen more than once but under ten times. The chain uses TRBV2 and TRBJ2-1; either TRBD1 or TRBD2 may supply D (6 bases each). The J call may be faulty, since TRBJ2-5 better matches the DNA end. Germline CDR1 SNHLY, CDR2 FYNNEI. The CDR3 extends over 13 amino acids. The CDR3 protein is CASSGLGGETQYF. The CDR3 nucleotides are TGTGCCAGCAGTGGACTAGGGGGAGAGACCCAGTACTTC.

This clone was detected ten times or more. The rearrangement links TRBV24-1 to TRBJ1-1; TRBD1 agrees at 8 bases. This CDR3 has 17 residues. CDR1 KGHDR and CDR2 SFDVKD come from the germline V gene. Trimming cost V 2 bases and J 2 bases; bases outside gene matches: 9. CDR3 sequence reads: CATSDSGRTGRNTEAFF. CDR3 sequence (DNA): TGTGCCACCAGTGATTCCGGTCGGACAGGGAGAAACACTGAAGCTTTCTTT.

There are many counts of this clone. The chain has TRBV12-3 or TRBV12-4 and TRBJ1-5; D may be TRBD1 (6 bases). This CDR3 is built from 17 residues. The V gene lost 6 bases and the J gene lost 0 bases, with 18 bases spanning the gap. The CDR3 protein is CASRPKGGGYSNQPQHF. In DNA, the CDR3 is TGTGCCAGCAGGCCCAAAGGGGGGGGATATAGCAATCAGCCCCAGCATTTT.

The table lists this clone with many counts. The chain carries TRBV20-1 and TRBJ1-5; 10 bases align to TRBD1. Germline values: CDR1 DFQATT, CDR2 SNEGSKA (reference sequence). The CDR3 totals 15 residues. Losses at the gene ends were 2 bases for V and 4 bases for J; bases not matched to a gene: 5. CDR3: CSARSPGQGNQPQHF. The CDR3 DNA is TGCAGTGCTAGATCCCCGGGACAGGGGAATCAGCCCCAGCATTTT.

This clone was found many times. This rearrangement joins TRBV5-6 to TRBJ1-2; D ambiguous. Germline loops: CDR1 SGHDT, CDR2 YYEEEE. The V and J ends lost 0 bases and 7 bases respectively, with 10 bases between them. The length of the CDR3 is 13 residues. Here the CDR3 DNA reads TGTGCCAGCAGCTTGGGGCCAGAGACTGGCTACACCTTC. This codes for CASSLGPETGYTF.

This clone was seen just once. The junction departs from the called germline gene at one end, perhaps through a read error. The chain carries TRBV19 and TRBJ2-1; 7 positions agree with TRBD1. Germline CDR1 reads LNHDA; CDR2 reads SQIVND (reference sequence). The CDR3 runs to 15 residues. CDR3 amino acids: CASSSGTASRCEQSF. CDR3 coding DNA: TGTGCCAGTAGTTCCGGGACAGCCTCTCGATGTGAGCAGTCCTTC. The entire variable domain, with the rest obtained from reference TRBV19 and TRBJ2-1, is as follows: DGGITQSPKYLFRKEGQNVTLSCEQNLNHDAMYWYRQDPGQGLRLIYYSQIVNDFQKGDIAEGYSVSREKKESFPLTVTSAQKNPTAFYLCASSSGTASRCEQSFGPGTRLTVL.

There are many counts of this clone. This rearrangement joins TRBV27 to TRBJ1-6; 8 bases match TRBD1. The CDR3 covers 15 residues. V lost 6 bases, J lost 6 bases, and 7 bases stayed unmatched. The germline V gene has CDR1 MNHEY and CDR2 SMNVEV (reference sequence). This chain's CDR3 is CASRARQGINSPLHF. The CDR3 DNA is TGTGCCAGCAGAGCCCGACAGGGGATTAATTCACCCCTCCACTTT.

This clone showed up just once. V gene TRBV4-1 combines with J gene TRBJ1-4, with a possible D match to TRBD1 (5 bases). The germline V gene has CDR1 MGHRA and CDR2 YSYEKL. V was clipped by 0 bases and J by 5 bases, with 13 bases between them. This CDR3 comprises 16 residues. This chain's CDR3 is CASSQESGKTNEKLFF. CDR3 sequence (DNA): TGCGCCAGCAGCCAAGAATCAGGGAAGACGAATGAAAAACTGTTTTTT.

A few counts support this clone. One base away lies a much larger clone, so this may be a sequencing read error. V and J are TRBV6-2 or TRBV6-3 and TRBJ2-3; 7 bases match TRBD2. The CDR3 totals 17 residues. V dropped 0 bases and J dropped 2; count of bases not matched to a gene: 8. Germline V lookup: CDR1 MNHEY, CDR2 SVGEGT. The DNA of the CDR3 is TGTGCCAGCAGTTACTCTGTGCTAGCGGTCCACACAGATACGCAGTATTTT. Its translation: CASSYSVLAVHTDTQYF.

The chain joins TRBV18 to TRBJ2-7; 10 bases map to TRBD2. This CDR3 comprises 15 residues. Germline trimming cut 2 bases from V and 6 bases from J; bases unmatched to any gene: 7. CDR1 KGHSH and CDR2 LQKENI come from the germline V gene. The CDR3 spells CASSPGSGGVREQYF. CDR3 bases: TGTGCCAGCTCACCAGGGAGCGGGGGGGTTCGCGAGCAGTACTTC.

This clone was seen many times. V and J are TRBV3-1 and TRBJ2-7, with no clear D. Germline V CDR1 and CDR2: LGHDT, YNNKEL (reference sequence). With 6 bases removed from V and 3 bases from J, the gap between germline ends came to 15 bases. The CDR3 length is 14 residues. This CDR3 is CASSLDLSLYEQYF. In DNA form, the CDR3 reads TGTGCCAGCAGTCTGGACCTTTCTCTCTACGAGCAGTACTTC.

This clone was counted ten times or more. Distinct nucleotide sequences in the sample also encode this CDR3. Here the CDR3 reads CASSLTGGPSSGANVLTF. The CDR3 coding sequence is TGTGCCAGCAGCTTAACAGGGGGCCCAAGCTCTGGGGCCAACGTCCTGACTTTC. The chain combines TRBV7-3 with TRBJ2-6; 7 nucleotides match TRBD1. Germline CDR1 and CDR2: SGHTA and FQGTGA. V shed 0 bases and J 0 bases; nucleotides not matched to a gene: 5. The CDR3 loop spans 18 amino acids.

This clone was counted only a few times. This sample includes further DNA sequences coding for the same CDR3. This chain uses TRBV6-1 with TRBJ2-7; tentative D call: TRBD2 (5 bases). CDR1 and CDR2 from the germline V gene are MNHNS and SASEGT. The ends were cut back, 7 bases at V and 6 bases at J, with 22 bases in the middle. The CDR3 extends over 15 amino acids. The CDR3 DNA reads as TGTGCCAGCACCCTAGGACCGAGCGGTGGCCCCGAGCAGTACTTC. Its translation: CASTLGPSGGPEQYF.

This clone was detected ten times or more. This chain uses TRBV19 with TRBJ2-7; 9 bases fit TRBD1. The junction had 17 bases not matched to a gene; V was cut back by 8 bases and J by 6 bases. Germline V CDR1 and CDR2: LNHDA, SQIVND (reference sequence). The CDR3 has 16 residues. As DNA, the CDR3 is TGTGCCAGTCATTACACCGGGACAGGGAAAAGGCGCGAGCAGTACTTC. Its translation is CASHYTGTGKRREQYF.